This T cell receptor (beta chain) was profiled in a study of blood T cell repertoires in COVID-19. This clone is medium-sized in the sample. Here immunoSEQ multiplex PCR was the method, and the copy in TCRdb shows in-frame clones only, minus some. The sample holds more than 15,000 clones; 80% to 90% are singletons and the top ten take about 8.3%. Per germline, CDR1 MNHEY and CDR2 SVGAGI. The CDR3 runs 15 residues. The V and J ends lost 0 bases and 4 bases, in that order; junction bases with no gene match: 2. The specimen sequenced was peripheral blood. The V gene is TRBV6-5, the J gene TRBJ1-2, with 10 bases lining up with TRBD1. This clonotype was obtained from a human donor in a cohort sampled during active COVID-19. The donor label of this sample is uncertain. The CDR3 reads CASSYSTGGVYGYTF. The CDR3 bases are TGTGCCAGCAGTTACTCGACAGGGGGCGTCTATGGCTACACCTTC.